The source of this T cell receptor beta chain is a study of control samples from healthy donors and cancer patients. The protocol was immunoSEQ multiplex PCR, while the TCRdb copy is restricted to in-frame clones and leaves out a portion. The table has about 140,000 clones, around 86% seen once. Per germline, CDR1 SGHRS and CDR2 YFSETQ. The CDR3 length is 13 residues. V lost 1 base to trimming and J lost 5 bases, with 9 bases between them. The chain recombines TRBV5-1 with TRBJ1-1; maybe TRBD1 (5 bases). This receptor was identified in a man aged 30 to 39 in good health. Sequencing was performed on blood. The CDR3 DNA sequence: TGCGCCAGCAGCTTGTTTGGGGGGACTGAAGCTTTCTTT. As protein: CASSLFGGTEAFF.